These T cell receptor beta chains were read from a single sample in a study of T cells in localized non-small cell lung cancer. The data were produced by immunoSEQ multiplex PCR, yet TCRdb's version contains in-frame clones alone and is incomplete. The data hold some 140,000 clones, with roughly 90% observed a single time. Sample: peripheral blood, taken before any cancer treatment. The source is a female donor of 60 years or more with stage I lung adenocarcinoma. CDR3s include the opening cysteine and the closing phenylalanine or tryptophan. A D gene is named only where the DNA matches it firmly. Clone sizes are given selectively: once, few, many, or a class where the clone is expanded.

j_call v_call clone_size d_call cdr3_nt cdr3_aa
TRBJ2-3 TRBV10-1 - TRBD2 TGCGCCAGCAGTAAAGCGGGAGGGAGCACAGATACGCAGTATTTT CASSKAGGSTDTQYF
TRBJ2-7 TRBV28 - TRBD2 TGTGCCACGACTAGCCTCTACGAGCAGTACTTC CATTSLYEQYF
TRBJ1-2 TRBV19 few TRBD1 TGTGCCAGTAGGACAGGGGTCTATGGCTACACCTTC CASRTGVYGYTF
TRBJ2-5 TRBV7-7 - TRBD1 TGTGCTAGCAGCACAGGACAGGGTCAAGAGACCCAGTACTTC CASSTGQGQETQYF
TRBJ2-3 TRBV28 once - TGTGCCAGCAGTTTATCAGGACGAACAGATACGCAGTATTTT CASSLSGRTDTQYF
TRBJ2-1 TRBV11-2 - - TGTGCCAGCAGCTTAGCTAGGGGTGAGCAGTTCTTC CASSLARGEQFF
TRBJ2-3 TRBV19 - - TGTGCCAGTAAAATAAGCGGACCTAGCACAGATACGCAGTATTTT CASKISGPSTDTQYF
TRBJ2-1 TRBV7-2 - - TGTGCCAGCAGCGCCCCGTTGTCGGCCTACAATGAGCAGTTCTTC CASSAPLSAYNEQFF
TRBJ2-7 TRBV28 - TRBD2 TGTGCCAGCACTTTGACTAGCGGGCTCTCCTACGAGCAGTACTTC CASTLTSGLSYEQYF
TRBJ1-1 TRBV5-1 - - TGCGCCAGCAGCCCGGAACCCGGTCTTATGAACACTGAAGCTTTCTTT CASSPEPGLMNTEAFF
TRBJ1-3 TRBV18 - - TGTGCCAGCTCACCAAAATCAGCACGGGGTTTTAACACCATATATTTT CASSPKSARGFNTIYF
TRBJ1-1 TRBV28 - - TGTGCCAGCAGTTTGGGCCGGCCTGAAGCTTTCTTT CASSLGRPEAFF
TRBJ1-2 TRBV2 - - TGTGCCAGCAGTGAACTCCTCGCCAGGGGCGCTGGTGATGGCTACACCTTC CASSELLARGAGDGYTF
TRBJ1-1 TRBV5-6 - - TGTGCCAGCAGCGAAGGGTCGTGGATGAACACTGAAGCTTTCTTT CASSEGSWMNTEAFF
TRBJ1-3 TRBV30 - - TGTGCCTGGAGTGTACGGCGCTCTGGAAACACCATATATTTT CAWSVRRSGNTIYF
TRBJ2-7 TRBV5-1 - TRBD2 TGCGCCAGCAACTTTCTTACTAGCGGCAATTACGAGCAGTACTTC CASNFLTSGNYEQYF
TRBJ2-7 TRBV4-2 - - TGTGCCAGCAGCCACGAGGGGCAACAGGGCTACGAGCAGTACTTC CASSHEGQQGYEQYF
TRBJ2-7 TRBV5-1 - - TGCGCCAGCAGCTTGGACAGTTTTGAGCAGTACTTC CASSLDSFEQYF
TRBJ1-2 TRBV5-6 few - TGTGCCAGCAGCTTGGTCAGGGGCTATGGCTACACCTTC CASSLVRGYGYTF
TRBJ2-7 TRBV6-5 - - TGTGCCAGCAGTTACGCAGGATACGAGCAGTACTTC CASSYAGYEQYF
TRBJ2-1 TRBV6-5 - - TGTGCCAGCAGTTATTTACAGGGCCATGAGCAGTTCTTC CASSYLQGHEQFF
TRBJ2-3 TRBV27 - - TGTGCCAGCAGTTTATCGTTCAGCGGCACAGATACGCAGTATTTT CASSLSFSGTDTQYF
TRBJ1-5 TRBV14 - - TGTGCCAGCAGCCCGAGGGTTAGTCAGCCCCAGCATTTT CASSPRVSQPQHF
TRBJ2-1 TRBV5-1 - - TGCGCCAGCAAGTCTAGGCACGACGACAATGAGCAGTTCTTC CASKSRHDDNEQFF
TRBJ1-1 TRBV29-1 - - TGCAGCGTCACCCCGGGGATTGAAGCTTTCTTT CSVTPGIEAFF
TRBJ2-5 TRBV6-5 - - TGTGCCAGCAGTAGAAAAGAGACCCAGTACTTC CASSRKETQYF
TRBJ2-3 TRBV7-3 - TRBD1 TGTGCCAGCAGCTTAACGTGGGGACAGGGAAAGGCAGATACGCAGTATTTT CASSLTWGQGKADTQYF
TRBJ2-1 TRBV4-1 - TRBD1 TGCGCCAGCAGCCCGTACCGGGACAGGGGGCACAATGAGCAGTTCTTC CASSPYRDRGHNEQFF
TRBJ2-3 TRBV30 - - TGTGCCAGCACAGGGGGGGGGTCCGGAGATACGCAGTATTTT CASTGGGSGDTQYF
TRBJ1-5 TRBV14 - - TGTGCCAGCAGCCAGGCTTCCGACAGGACTAATCAGCCCCAGCATTTT CASSQASDRTNQPQHF
TRBJ1-4 TRBV5-1 - TRBD1 TGCGCCAGCAGCTTCGGGACAGATGAAAAACTGTTTTTT CASSFGTDEKLFF
TRBJ2-7 TRBV11-3 - - TGTGCCAGCAGCACTCCGCCCTCCTACGAGCAGTACTTC CASSTPPSYEQYF
TRBJ2-5 TRBV14 - - TGTGCCAGCAGCCGCCAGTCAGGCCAAGAGACCCAGTACTTC CASSRQSGQETQYF
TRBJ2-7 TRBV12-2 - - TGTGCAAGTCGCTTAGCGTGGAGGGGGATGACTAGCGGGAGTCGGAACGAGCAGTACTTC CASRLAWRGMTSGSRNEQYF
TRBJ2-7 TRBV18 - TRBD2 TGTGCCAGCTCACCCACGGGAGGACTACCTAACTACGAGCAGTACTTC CASSPTGGLPNYEQYF
TRBJ1-1 TRBV6-5 - - TGTGCCAGCAGTTACACCCATAAAGACAGGACTGAAGCTTTCTTT CASSYTHKDRTEAFF
TRBJ2-2 TRBV11-3 - TRBD2 TGTGCCAGCAGCGGCCCCGGACTAGCGGGAGGGCCCAGTTATTCCGGGGAGCTGTTTTTT CASSGPGLAGGPSYSGELFF
TRBJ2-7 TRBV28 - TRBD1 TGTGCCAGCAGTTTATTGGGACAGGTCTACGAGCAGTACTTC CASSLLGQVYEQYF
TRBJ2-1 TRBV27 - TRBD2 TGTGCCAGCAGTTTCAGAGTCGCCGGTGCCGGGGGGACTCATGAGCAGTTCTTC CASSFRVAGAGGTHEQFF
TRBJ2-2 TRBV11-3 - - TGTGCCAGCAGCTTAGCGGGGGAGCTGTTTTTT CASSLAGELFF
TRBJ2-2 TRBV15 - - TGTGCCACCAGCCGCGAACAGGGAGGGACCGGGGAGCTGTTTTTT CATSREQGGTGELFF
TRBJ2-1 TRBV9 - - TGTGCCAGCAGCGGGGCGCTCAGCTCCTACAATGAGCAGTTCTTC CASSGALSSYNEQFF
TRBJ2-7 TRBV4-1 - TRBD2 TGCGCCAGCAGCCAGCCTAGCGGAGGTCTAAACGAGCAGTACTTC CASSQPSGGLNEQYF
TRBJ2-2 TRBV9 - TRBD2 TGTGCCAGCAGCGTAGCTCCCGCGGGAGGGGGCGGGGAGCTGTTTTTT CASSVAPAGGGGELFF
TRBJ2-1 TRBV28 once TRBD2 TGTGCCAGCAGTTTAGACCCAAGGACTAGCGGGTACGTCGATGAGCAGTTCTTC CASSLDPRTSGYVDEQFF